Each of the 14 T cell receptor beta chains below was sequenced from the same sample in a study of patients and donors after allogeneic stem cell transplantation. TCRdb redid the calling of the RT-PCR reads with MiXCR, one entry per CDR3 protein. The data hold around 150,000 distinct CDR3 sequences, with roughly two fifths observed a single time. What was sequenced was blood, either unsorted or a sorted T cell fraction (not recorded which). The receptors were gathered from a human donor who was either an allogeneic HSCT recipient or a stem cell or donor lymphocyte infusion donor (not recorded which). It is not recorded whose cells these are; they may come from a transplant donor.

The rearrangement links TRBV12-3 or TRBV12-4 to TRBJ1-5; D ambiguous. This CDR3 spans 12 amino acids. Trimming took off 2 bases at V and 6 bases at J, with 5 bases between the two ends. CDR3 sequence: CASSLNLQPQHF. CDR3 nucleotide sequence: TGTGCCAGCAGTTTAAATCTTCAGCCCCAGCATTTT.

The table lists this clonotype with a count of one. The CDR3 is CASSYSTITATNYGYTF. The CDR3 nucleotides read TGTGCCAGCAGTTACTCGACGATTACAGCAACTAACTATGGCTACACCTTC. The V gene is TRBV6-5, the J gene TRBJ1-2; D is ambiguous. CDR1 MNHEY and CDR2 SVGAGI come from the germline V gene. CDR3 length: 17 residues. V lost 0 bases, J lost 0 bases, and 14 bases lay in between.

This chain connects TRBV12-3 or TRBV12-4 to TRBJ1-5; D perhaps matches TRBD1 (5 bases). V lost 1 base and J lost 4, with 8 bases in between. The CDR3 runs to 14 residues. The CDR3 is CASSLVQVNQPQHF. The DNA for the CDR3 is TGTGCCAGCAGTTTAGTACAGGTGAATCAGCCCCAGCATTTT.

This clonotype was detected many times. CDR3 nucleotide sequence: TGTGCCAGTAGGATTCAGGGTTCCAATCAGCCCCAGCATTTT. Translation gives CASRIQGSNQPQHF. The J gene is TRBJ1-5, the V gene TRBV19; weak D call: TRBD1 (5 bases). Trimming removed 6 bases at V and 3 bases at J, with 12 bases between. Germline assignment: CDR1 LNHDA and CDR2 SQIVND (reference sequence). This CDR3 spans 14 amino acids.

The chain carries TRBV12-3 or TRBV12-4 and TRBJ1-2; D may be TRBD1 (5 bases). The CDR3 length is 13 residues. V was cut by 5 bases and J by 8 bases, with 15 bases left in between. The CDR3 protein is CASSTPGRQGYTF. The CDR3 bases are TGTGCCAGCAGTACTCCGGGACGTCAAGGCTACACCTTC.

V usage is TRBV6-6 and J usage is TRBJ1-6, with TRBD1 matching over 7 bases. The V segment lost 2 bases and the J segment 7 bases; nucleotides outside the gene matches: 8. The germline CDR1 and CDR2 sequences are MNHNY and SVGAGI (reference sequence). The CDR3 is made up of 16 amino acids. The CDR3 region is CASSYPSGQANSPLHF. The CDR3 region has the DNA TGTGCCAGCAGTTACCCGAGTGGACAGGCGAATTCACCCCTCCACTTT.

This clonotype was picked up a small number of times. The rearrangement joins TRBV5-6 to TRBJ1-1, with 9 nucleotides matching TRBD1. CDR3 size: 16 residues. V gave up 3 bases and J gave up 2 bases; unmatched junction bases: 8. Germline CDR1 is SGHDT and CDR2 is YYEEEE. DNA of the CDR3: TGTGCCAGCAGCTACATTACGGGACAGGGAAACACTGAAGCTTTCTTT. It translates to CASSYITGQGNTEAFF.

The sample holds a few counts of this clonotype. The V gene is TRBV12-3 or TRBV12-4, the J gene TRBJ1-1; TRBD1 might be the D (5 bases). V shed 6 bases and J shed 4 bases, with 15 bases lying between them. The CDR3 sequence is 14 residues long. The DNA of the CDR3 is TGTGCCAGCAGATGGTTGGGGGATTCCACTGAAGCTTTCTTT. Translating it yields CASRWLGDSTEAFF.

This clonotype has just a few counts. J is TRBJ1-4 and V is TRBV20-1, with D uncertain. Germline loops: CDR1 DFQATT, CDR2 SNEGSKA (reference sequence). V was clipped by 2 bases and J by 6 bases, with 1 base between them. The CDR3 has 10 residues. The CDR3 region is CSARHEKLFF. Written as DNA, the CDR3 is TGCAGTGCTAGACATGAAAAACTGTTTTTT.

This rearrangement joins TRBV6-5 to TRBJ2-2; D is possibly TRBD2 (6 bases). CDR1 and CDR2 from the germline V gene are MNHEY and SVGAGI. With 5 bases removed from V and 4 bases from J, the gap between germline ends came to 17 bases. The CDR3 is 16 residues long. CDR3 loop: CASSLPGLPPTGELFF. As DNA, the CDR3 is TGTGCCAGCAGTCTTCCCGGACTACCTCCCACCGGGGAGCTGTTTTTT.

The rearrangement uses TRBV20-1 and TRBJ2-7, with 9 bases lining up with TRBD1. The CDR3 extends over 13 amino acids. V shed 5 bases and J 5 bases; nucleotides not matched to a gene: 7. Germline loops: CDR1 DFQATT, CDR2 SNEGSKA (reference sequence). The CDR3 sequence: CSADGQGNNEQYF. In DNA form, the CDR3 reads TGCAGTGCTGACGGACAGGGGAATAACGAGCAGTACTTC.

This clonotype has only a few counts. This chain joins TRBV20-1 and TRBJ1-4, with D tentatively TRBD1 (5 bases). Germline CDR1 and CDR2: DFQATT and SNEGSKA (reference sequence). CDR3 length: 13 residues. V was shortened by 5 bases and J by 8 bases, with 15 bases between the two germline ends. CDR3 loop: CSALDIMREKLFF. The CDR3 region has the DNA TGCAGTGCTCTGGACATCATGAGGGAAAAACTGTTTTTT.

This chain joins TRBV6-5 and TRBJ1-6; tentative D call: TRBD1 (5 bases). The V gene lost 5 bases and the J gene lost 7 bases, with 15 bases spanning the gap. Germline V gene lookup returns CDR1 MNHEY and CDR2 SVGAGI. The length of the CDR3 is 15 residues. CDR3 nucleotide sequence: TGTGCCAGCAGTCAACAGGCTATTCCCAATTCACCCCTCCACTTT. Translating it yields CASSQQAIPNSPLHF.

CDR3 loop: CASSLGGGSSYNSPLHF. CDR3 nucleotides: TGTGCCAGCAGTTTAGGAGGGGGGAGCTCCTATAATTCACCCCTCCACTTT. This chain uses TRBV12-3 or TRBV12-4 with TRBJ1-6; tentative D call: TRBD1 (6 bases). The CDR3 spans 17 residues. V was trimmed by 1 base and J by 0 bases, leaving 10 bases between them.